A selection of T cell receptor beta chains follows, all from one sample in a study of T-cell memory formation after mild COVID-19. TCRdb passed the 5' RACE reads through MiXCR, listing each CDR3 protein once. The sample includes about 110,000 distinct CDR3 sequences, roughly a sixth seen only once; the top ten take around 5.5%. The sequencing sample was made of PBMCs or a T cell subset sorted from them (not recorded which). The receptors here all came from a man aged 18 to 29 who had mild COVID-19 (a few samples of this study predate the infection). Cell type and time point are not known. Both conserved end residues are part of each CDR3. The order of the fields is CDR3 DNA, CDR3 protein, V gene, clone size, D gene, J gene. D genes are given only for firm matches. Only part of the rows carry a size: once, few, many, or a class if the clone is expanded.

cdr3_nt: TGTGCCAGCAGTTACTCCCAGGGCGCGCACTACGAGCAGTACTTC; cdr3_aa: CASSYSQGAHYEQYF; v_call: TRBV6-2/TRBV6-3; clone_size: NA; d_call: NA; j_call: TRBJ2-7
cdr3_nt: TGTGCCAGCTCACCACCGGGGACACTCGTTAACACCGGGGAGCTGTTTTTT; cdr3_aa: CASSPPGTLVNTGELFF; v_call: TRBV18; clone_size: few; d_call: NA; j_call: TRBJ2-2
cdr3_nt: TGCAGCGTCCTCAGCGACTTACAAGAGACCCAGTACTTC; cdr3_aa: CSVLSDLQETQYF; v_call: TRBV29-1; clone_size: few; d_call: NA; j_call: TRBJ2-5
cdr3_nt: TGTGCCAGCAGGATAGCGGGGGGGCCCCGGAATGAGCAGTTCTTC; cdr3_aa: CASRIAGGPRNEQFF; v_call: TRBV12-3/TRBV12-4; clone_size: few; d_call: TRBD2; j_call: TRBJ2-1
cdr3_nt: TGTGCCAGCAGCACGACAGAGGGCCGCACAGATACGCAGTATTTT; cdr3_aa: CASSTTEGRTDTQYF; v_call: TRBV12-3/TRBV12-4; clone_size: few; d_call: NA; j_call: TRBJ2-3
cdr3_nt: TGTGCCTGGGGGCTTACCGGGGGGGCCAACGTCCTGACTTTC; cdr3_aa: CAWGLTGGANVLTF; v_call: TRBV30; clone_size: many; d_call: NA; j_call: TRBJ2-6
cdr3_nt: TGCGCCAGCAGCCACCACGGGGGTTATTACTATGGCTACACCTTC; cdr3_aa: CASSHHGGYYYGYTF; v_call: TRBV4-3; clone_size: few; d_call: NA; j_call: TRBJ1-2
cdr3_nt: TGTGCCAGCTCATCGGATCTCAATCAGCCCCAGCATTTT; cdr3_aa: CASSSDLNQPQHF; v_call: TRBV18; clone_size: few; d_call: NA; j_call: TRBJ1-5
cdr3_nt: TGTGCCAGCAGCGTAGGAATAGCGGGGGACAATGAGCAGTTCTTC; cdr3_aa: CASSVGIAGDNEQFF; v_call: TRBV9; clone_size: few; d_call: TRBD2; j_call: TRBJ2-1
cdr3_nt: TGTGCCAGCAGTCTGAGGGTAGCGAGCACAGATACGCAGTATTTT; cdr3_aa: CASSLRVASTDTQYF; v_call: TRBV5-4; clone_size: few; d_call: NA; j_call: TRBJ2-3
cdr3_nt: TGTGCCAGCAGCGTAGATCCGGGGTTGAACACTGAAGCTTTCTTT; cdr3_aa: CASSVDPGLNTEAFF; v_call: TRBV9; clone_size: few; d_call: NA; j_call: TRBJ1-1
cdr3_nt: TGCGCCAGCAGCGTATCCTGGGGTGAGCAGTTCTTC; cdr3_aa: CASSVSWGEQFF; v_call: TRBV5-1; clone_size: NA; d_call: NA; j_call: TRBJ2-1
cdr3_nt: TGTGCCAGCAGGGGGCAGGGGCAAGCTTTCTTT; cdr3_aa: CASRGQGQAFF; v_call: TRBV21-1; clone_size: few; d_call: NA; j_call: TRBJ1-1
cdr3_nt: TGTGCCAGCAGGGGGACAGCGTATTCCGGGGAGCTGTTTTTT; cdr3_aa: CASRGTAYSGELFF; v_call: TRBV6-5; clone_size: few; d_call: TRBD1; j_call: TRBJ2-2
cdr3_nt: TGTGCCAGCAGTTTAGCCCCGTATGTCAGCAGGAATATGAGCCTTGTGAACACTGAAGCTTTCTTT; cdr3_aa: CASSLAPYVSRNMSLVNTEAFF; v_call: TRBV12-3/TRBV12-4; clone_size: NA; d_call: NA; j_call: TRBJ1-1
cdr3_nt: TGCAGCGTTGCTCAGTACTACGAGCAGTACTTC; cdr3_aa: CSVAQYYEQYF; v_call: TRBV29-1; clone_size: NA; d_call: NA; j_call: TRBJ2-7
cdr3_nt: TGTGCCAGCAGCTTGCGGGGGGGCGAGGGCACAGATACGCAGTATTTT; cdr3_aa: CASSLRGGEGTDTQYF; v_call: TRBV5-6; clone_size: few; d_call: TRBD2; j_call: TRBJ2-3
cdr3_nt: TGTGCCAGCAGCGGGGTCTCCTACGAGCAGTACTTC; cdr3_aa: CASSGVSYEQYF; v_call: TRBV9; clone_size: few; d_call: NA; j_call: TRBJ2-7
cdr3_nt: TGTGCCAGCAGACAACGTAGCGGGGCGACAGATACGCAGTATTTT; cdr3_aa: CASRQRSGATDTQYF; v_call: TRBV4-2; clone_size: few; d_call: TRBD2; j_call: TRBJ2-3
cdr3_nt: TGCGCCAGCAGCCAAGTGGGGACCCGCTCCTACAATGAGCAGTTCTTC; cdr3_aa: CASSQVGTRSYNEQFF; v_call: TRBV4-1; clone_size: NA; d_call: NA; j_call: TRBJ2-1
cdr3_nt: TGTGCCAGCAGTCGTAGGGGAACAGGGGGATCACCCCTCCACTTT; cdr3_aa: CASSRRGTGGSPLHF; v_call: TRBV6-5; clone_size: NA; d_call: TRBD1; j_call: TRBJ1-6
cdr3_nt: TGTGCCAGCGGGATGGGTCGGGGAAACACCATATATTTT; cdr3_aa: CASGMGRGNTIYF; v_call: TRBV7-9; clone_size: NA; d_call: NA; j_call: TRBJ1-3
cdr3_nt: TGCGCCAGCAGCTCCGGGACAGGGAGCACCGGGGAGCTGTTTTTT; cdr3_aa: CASSSGTGSTGELFF; v_call: TRBV4-1; clone_size: NA; d_call: TRBD1; j_call: TRBJ2-2
cdr3_nt: TGTGCCAGCAGCGTGGACAGTTACACAGATACGCAGTATTTT; cdr3_aa: CASSVDSYTDTQYF; v_call: TRBV9; clone_size: NA; d_call: NA; j_call: TRBJ2-3
cdr3_nt: TGCGCCAGCAGCCAAGATCTACGGGGGAGCTCCTATAATTCACCCCTCCACTTT; cdr3_aa: CASSQDLRGSSYNSPLHF; v_call: TRBV4-3; clone_size: few; d_call: NA; j_call: TRBJ1-6
cdr3_nt: TGCGCCAGCAGCCAGACTGACAGGGGGAAAGGCTACACCTTC; cdr3_aa: CASSQTDRGKGYTF; v_call: TRBV4-3; clone_size: NA; d_call: TRBD1; j_call: TRBJ1-2
cdr3_nt: TGTGCCAGCAGCCAAGTGTCGGGGGGCCTCAGCACAGATACGCAGTATTTT; cdr3_aa: CASSQVSGGLSTDTQYF; v_call: TRBV4-2; clone_size: few; d_call: NA; j_call: TRBJ2-3
cdr3_nt: TGTGCCAGCAGCCAACCGGGACAGGGGAGCCTCGGGGCTTTCTTT; cdr3_aa: CASSQPGQGSLGAFF; v_call: TRBV3-1; clone_size: NA; d_call: TRBD1; j_call: TRBJ1-1
cdr3_nt: TGTGCCGTTCCCGGTGTGGACGGGTATGGCTACACCTTC; cdr3_aa: CAVPGVDGYGYTF; v_call: TRBV6-6; clone_size: few; d_call: NA; j_call: TRBJ1-2
cdr3_nt: TGTGCCAGCAGTTACTCTACTAGCGGGGGGGCTTTTCCCCAGTACTTC; cdr3_aa: CASSYSTSGGAFPQYF; v_call: TRBV6-6; clone_size: few; d_call: TRBD2; j_call: TRBJ2-5
cdr3_nt: TGCAGTGCTAGTCGCTCCGGAGGAAACACCATATATTTT; cdr3_aa: CSASRSGGNTIYF; v_call: TRBV20-1; clone_size: few; d_call: NA; j_call: TRBJ1-3
cdr3_nt: TGTGCCAGCAGCGCCCGGGACAGGGGGCGCTTGGAGCAGTACTTC; cdr3_aa: CASSARDRGRLEQYF; v_call: TRBV9; clone_size: few; d_call: TRBD1; j_call: TRBJ2-7
cdr3_nt: TGTGCCAGCTCACCACGTTCCCAAGAGACCCAGTACTTC; cdr3_aa: CASSPRSQETQYF; v_call: TRBV18; clone_size: few; d_call: NA; j_call: TRBJ2-5